The 21 T cell receptor beta chains reported below all come from one sample, sequenced in a study of blood T cell repertoires in COVID-19. Data came from immunoSEQ multiplex PCR; TCRdb stores just in-frame clones and leaves some out. The sample yields about 500,000 clones, around 87% seen once. Sequencing used PBMCs or T cells enriched from blood (not recorded which). The source is a young woman who had recovered from COVID-19.

V usage is TRBV3-1 (or the pseudogene TRBV3-2) and J usage is TRBJ1-5; 9 bases agree with TRBD1. CDR3 length equals 15 residues. V gave up 6 bases and J gave up 4 bases; unmatched junction bases: 7. Germline assignment: CDR1 LGHDT and CDR2 YNNKEL (reference sequence). The CDR3 region is CASSLGTGSNQPQHF. The CDR3 DNA is TGTGCCAGCAGTCTCGGGACAGGGTCGAATCAGCCCCAGCATTTT.

A single count supports this clone. J is TRBJ2-7 and V is TRBV2, with unresolved D. Germline V CDR1 and CDR2: SNHLY, FYNNEI. This CDR3 spans 13 amino acids. V was clipped by 4 bases and J by 5 bases, with 12 bases between them. The CDR3 loop reads CASSAGIADEQYF. In nucleotides, the CDR3 is TGTGCCAGCAGTGCTGGCATTGCGGACGAGCAGTACTTC. Drawing the rest from reference TRBV2 and TRBJ2-7, the complete variable domain is EPEVTQTPSHQVTQMGQEVILRCVPISNHLYFYWYRQILGQKVEFLVSFYNNEISEKSEIFDDQFSVERPDGSNFTLKIRSTKLEDSAMYFCASSAGIADEQYFGPGTRLTVT.

A word on this clone: A read error may account for a junction end that differs from germline. The chain has TRBV5-1 and TRBJ2-2; tentatively, D is TRBD1 (5 bases). CDR1 is SGHRS and CDR2 is YFSETQ in the germline V gene. The CDR3 is made up of 14 amino acids. This CDR3 is CASSLGPNNGALFF. CDR3 nucleotide sequence: TGCGCCAGCAGCTTGGGACCCAATAATGGGGCGCTGTTTTTT. Using reference TRBV5-1 and TRBJ2-2 for the parts outside the CDR3, the full variable domain is KAGVTQTPRYLIKTRGQQVTLSCSPISGHRSVSWYQQTPGQGLQFLFEYFSETQRNKGNFPGRFSGRQFSNSRSEMNVSTLELGDSALYLCASSLGPNNGALFFGEGSRLTVL.

This clone was detected only once. This rearrangement joins TRBV5-1 to TRBJ1-5; D is ambiguous. Trimming removed 4 bases from V and 0 bases from J, with 17 bases in between. CDR1 is SGHRS and CDR2 is YFSETQ in the germline V gene. The CDR3 runs to 17 residues. CDR3 bases: TGCGCCAGCAGCCCCGGCGGCGGTACCTATAGCAATCAGCCCCAGCATTTT. Translation gives CASSPGGGTYSNQPQHF.

The chain employs TRBV6-6 and TRBJ1-2, with D perhaps TRBD1 (5 bases). CDR1 is MNHNY, CDR2 SVGAGI, per germline (reference sequence). The germline V and J ends were trimmed by 6 bases and 0 bases, with 11 bases remaining between them. There are 14 residues in the CDR3. The CDR3 DNA sequence: TGTGCCAGCAGCACAGGATCGGCTAACTATGGCTACACCTTC. Residues: CASSTGSANYGYTF.

The CDR3 sequence is CASTPPHGVYGYTF. The CDR3 nucleotides are TGTGCCAGCACACCCCCCCACGGGGTCTATGGCTACACCTTC. V gene TRBV28 combines with J gene TRBJ1-2; D unclear. Germline V gene lookup returns CDR1 MDHEN and CDR2 SYDVKM. This CDR3 spans 14 amino acids. V was cut by 7 bases and J by 4 bases, with 16 bases left in between.

The sample holds one count of this clone. The rearrangement uses TRBV27 and TRBJ2-7, with 8 bases identical to TRBD1. After removal of 6 bases from V and 3 bases from J, the junction contained 7 bases not matched to a gene. From germline, CDR1 is MNHEY and CDR2 SMNVEV (reference sequence). The CDR3 consists of 14 residues. CDR3 loop: CASRAADRVYEQYF. DNA for the CDR3: TGTGCCAGCAGGGCTGCGGACAGGGTCTACGAGCAGTACTTC.

CDR3 region: CAVTAPSADTQYF. CDR3 coding DNA: TGTGCCGTCACTGCCCCGTCCGCAGATACGCAGTATTTT. This rearrangement joins TRBV5-4 to TRBJ2-3; D gene unclear. Per germline, CDR1 SGHNT and CDR2 YYREEE (reference sequence). V was cut by 10 bases and J by 4 bases, with 16 bases left in between. CDR3 length: 13 amino acids.

This rearrangement joins TRBV6-1 to TRBJ1-6; TRBD1 aligns across 7 bases. V lost 3 bases and J lost 4; bases outside the gene matches: 3. Per germline, CDR1 MNHNS and CDR2 SASEGT. The CDR3 is 15 residues long. CDR3: CASSDPTGYNSPLHF. CDR3 nucleotide sequence: TGTGCCAGCAGTGATCCGACAGGGTATAATTCACCCCTCCACTTT.

The chain combines TRBV27 with TRBJ1-2, with a tentative D call TRBD1 (5 bases). The CDR3 covers 18 residues. Germline V gene lookup returns CDR1 MNHEY and CDR2 SMNVEV (reference sequence). The V and J ends lost 0 bases and 5 bases respectively, with 22 bases between them. In DNA, the CDR3 is TGTGCCAGCAGTTTATCCCCTCCCCGGCGGGGGGAGAGGTATGGCTACACCTTC. Its translation: CASSLSPPRRGERYGYTF.

The gene calls are TRBV5-1 and TRBJ2-7; D perhaps matches TRBD1 (8 bases). V lost 2 bases and J 0 bases, leaving 12 bases between the germline ends. The CDR3 covers 15 residues. Germline CDR1 reads SGHRS; CDR2 reads YFSETQ. CDR3 sequence reads: CASSFTGGVSYEQYF. For the CDR3, the DNA is TGCGCCAGCAGCTTCACAGGGGGGGTCTCCTACGAGCAGTACTTC.

The chain is built from TRBV5-1 and TRBJ2-1; 8 bases fit TRBD1. The length of the CDR3 is 13 residues. J was trimmed by 14 bases and V by 4 bases; bases with no gene match: 11. Germline CDR1 SGHRS, CDR2 YFSETQ. The CDR3 sequence: CASSIGQGGDEFF. The CDR3 coding sequence is TGCGCCAGCAGCATCGGACAGGGAGGAGATGAGTTCTTC.

J is TRBJ2-2 and V is TRBV5-1; TRBD1 aligns across 12 bases. V lost 2 bases, J lost 6 bases, and 11 bases stayed unmatched. Germline V gene sequence: CDR1 SGHRS, CDR2 YFSETQ. The CDR3 is 18 amino acids. CDR3 in DNA: TGCGCCAGCAGCTTCATTGGGACAGGGGGCGCGAGGGCCGGGGAGCTGTTTTTT. Protein product: CASSFIGTGGARAGELFF.

This chain links TRBV2 with TRBJ1-5; a weak D match, TRBD1 (5 bases). Germline CDR1 is SNHLY and CDR2 is FYNNEI. The CDR3 sequence is 16 residues long. With 3 bases removed from V and 4 bases from J, the gap between germline ends came to 16 bases. The CDR3 region has the DNA TGTGCCAGCAGTGATGGGCGGCCGGCAGGGAATCAGCCCCAGCATTTT. Translated: CASSDGRPAGNQPQHF.

The genes are TRBV30 and TRBJ1-1; 11 positions match TRBD1. Trimming at V came to 4 bases and at J to 5 bases, leaving 6 bases not matched to a gene. Germline V gene data show CDR1 as GTSNPN and CDR2 as SVGIG (reference sequence). The CDR3 extends over 14 amino acids. CDR3 nucleotides: TGTGCCTGGATTTCCCGGGACAGGGGGACTGAAGCTTTCTTT. This sequence encodes CAWISRDRGTEAFF. Full variable domain (missing parts from reference TRBV30 and TRBJ1-1): SQTIHQWPATLVQPVGSPLSLECTVEGTSNPNLYWYRQAAGRGLQLLFYSVGIGQISSEVPQNLSASRPQDRQFILSSKKLLLSDSGFYLCAWISRDRGTEAFFGQGTRLTVV.

The rearrangement links TRBV19 to TRBJ1-5; D ambiguous. Germline CDR1 is LNHDA and CDR2 is SQIVND (reference sequence). V was clipped by 4 bases and J by 11 bases, with 12 bases between them. The CDR3 contains 12 residues. CDR3 coding DNA: TGTGCCAGTAGTACGAGGTCCGGAGCCCAGCATTTT. The encoded protein is CASSTRSGAQHF.

The genes are TRBV30 and TRBJ2-7; 10 bases align to TRBD1. This CDR3 has 14 amino acids. Per the germline V gene, CDR1 is GTSNPN and CDR2 is SVGIG (reference sequence). V lost 2 bases, J lost 4 bases, and 5 bases stayed unmatched. CDR3 sequence reads: CAWSPGQGRYEQYF. The CDR3 region has the DNA TGTGCCTGGAGTCCGGGACAGGGGAGGTACGAGCAGTACTTC.

V gene TRBV9 combines with J gene TRBJ1-4, with D tentatively TRBD1 (5 bases). This CDR3 is 15 amino acids long. Germline CDR1 is SGDLS and CDR2 is YYNGEE. Trimming pared 3 bases from V and 8 bases from J, leaving 17 bases between. The CDR3 protein is CASSGAGEWGEKLFF. In nucleotides, the CDR3 is TGTGCCAGCAGCGGAGCGGGGGAGTGGGGAGAAAAACTGTTTTTT.

The J gene is TRBJ2-7, the V gene TRBV5-1; 10 nucleotides agree with TRBD2. V shed 4 bases, J shed 3 bases, and the junction held 7 bases outside the gene matches. Germline-derived CDR1 and CDR2 are SGHRS and YFSETQ. This CDR3 is built from 15 residues. The CDR3: CASSTVAGGLYEQYF. The CDR3 DNA sequence: TGCGCCAGCAGCACGGTAGCGGGGGGACTCTACGAGCAGTACTTC.

V gene TRBV3-1 (or the pseudogene TRBV3-2) combines with J gene TRBJ2-7; 9 nucleotides align to TRBD1. This CDR3 region has 13 residues. CDR1 is LGHDT, CDR2 YNNKEL, per germline (reference sequence). J was trimmed by 7 bases and V by 3 bases; bases with no gene match: 4. The CDR3 bases are TGTGCCAGCAGCCAGGCCGGGACAGGGGAGCAGTACTTC. Residues: CASSQAGTGEQYF.

J is TRBJ1-3 and V is TRBV5-1; no clear D. Trimming took 0 bases from V and 2 from J, leaving 12 bases between them. There are 16 residues in the CDR3. Germline loops: CDR1 SGHRS, CDR2 YFSETQ. CDR3 loop: CASSLASPGTGNTIYF. In DNA, the CDR3 is TGCGCCAGCAGCTTGGCCTCCCCGGGTACTGGAAACACCATATATTTT.